This TCR beta chain emerged from a study of blood T cell repertoires in COVID-19. Background on the study: Sites across the United States, Italy and Spain contributed samples from acute and convalescent COVID-19. From T cells, B-cell-depleted T cells, or PBMCs came the material, which was cDNA or gDNA.

Germline V gives CDR1 MNHEY, CDR2 SMNVEV (reference sequence). The CDR3 consists of 18 residues. V lost 8 bases, J lost 0 bases, and 14 bases stayed unmatched. The data were produced by immunoSEQ multiplex PCR, yet TCRdb's version contains in-frame clones alone and is incomplete. Among under 300,000 clones listed, 65% to 85% were seen once. The receptor comes from a human donor in a cohort sampled during active COVID-19. The sequencing sample was made of peripheral blood. The V call is TRBV27, the J call TRBJ2-3; 10 nucleotides line up with TRBD1. The CDR3 DNA is TGTGCCAGCTCGCACCGGGACAGGGGACAACCAAGCACAGATACGCAGTATTTT. Its translation is CASSHRDRGQPSTDTQYF.